A single sample gave rise to the 18 T cell receptor delta chains below, sequenced in a study of γδ T cells in repeated Plasmodium falciparum infection. TCRdb reapplied CATT to the multiplex PCR reads. This table holds about 51,000 delta-chain clones, about 2% found once. Gammadelta T cells were flow-sorted from PBMC into Vgamma9/Vdelta2+ and Vdelta2-negative populations for bulk analysis. Sequenced: gamma-delta T cells from blood. The receptors shown here come from a pool of human donors (malaria-infected and uninfected, not separated).

On this clone itself: TCRdb attributes to this sequence the protein of a much larger clone, which differs from the DNA translation at residue 18; a read error is likely, and the protein displayed is translated from the DNA. This rearrangement joins TRDV2 to TRDJ1, with TRDD3 matching 9 bases. TCRdb is silent on the J gene; assignment here came from matching the DNA to germline. This CDR3 comprises 22 residues. CDR1 is GEAIGNYY, CDR2 EKD, per germline. Written as DNA, the CDR3 is TGTGCCTGTCCCCGTAATCGGGAAGGGGGATACAACCACCCACTGTACACCGAGAAACTCATCTTT. It translates to CACPRNREGGYNHPLYTEKLIF.

As regards this clone: This DNA translates differently at residue 18 from the TCRdb protein, which is that of a much larger clone; a read error is likely, and the protein shown is the DNA's own translation. The chain joins TRDV1 to TRDJ1; TRDD2 aligns across 7 bases. The J gene, missing from TCRdb, was assigned here through DNA to germline matching. This CDR3 contains 23 residues. The V gene end was trimmed by 4 bases and the J gene end by 3 bases; junction bases not matched to a gene: 32. Germline lookup yields CDR1 TSWWSYY and CDR2 QGS. CDR3 bases: TGTGCTCTTGGGGTCCTTAGTTCCTACCCTTTTCGCCGTCTGGCCTTTTACGCCGATAAACTCATCTTT. Protein: CALGVLSSYPFRRLAFYADKLIF.

On this clone: The TCRdb protein, from a much larger clone, departs from this DNA's translation at residue 6, likely by read error; the protein shown derives from the DNA. The chain couples TRDV1 to TRDJ1; 7 positions agree with TRDD3. The J gene was missing in TCRdb and was found by matching the end of the DNA to germline. The CDR3 consists of 20 residues. The trim removed 1 base at V and 0 bases at J, leaving 17 bases unmatched. The germline V gene has CDR1 TSWWSYY and CDR2 QGS. CDR3 protein: CALGEPAYLILGIYTDKLIF. CDR3 DNA: TGTGCTCTTGGGGAACCGGCCTACCTTATACTGGGGATCTACACCGATAAACTCATCTTT.

This clone has only a few counts. The likely explanation is a read error, given a far larger clone one base away. The sample has other DNA sequences that encode this CDR3 too. The J gene is TRDJ1, the V gene TRDV3, with TRDD3 matching 11 bases. TCRdb records no J gene; here it was assigned by comparing the DNA to germline. V lost 3 bases, J lost 2 bases, and 26 bases stayed unmatched. CDR3 length: 21 residues. Germline V CDR1 and CDR2: TVYSNPD, GDNSRS (reference sequence). The CDR3 sequence: CAFPRGLPRNWGIVATDKLIF. As DNA, the CDR3 is TGTGCCTTCCCGAGGGGCCTTCCCCGAAACTGGGGGATAGTAGCGACCGATAAACTCATCTTT.

To note about this clone: A read error is the likely source, as a far larger clone sits one nucleotide away. Within the sample, other DNA sequences also encode this same CDR3. V gene TRDV1 combines with J gene TRDJ1; 12 bases map to TRDD3. V trimming: 1 base; J trimming: 2 bases; junction bases outside the gene matches: 29. The CDR3 is made up of 25 amino acids. Germline loops: CDR1 TSWWSYY, CDR2 QGS. In DNA form, the CDR3 reads TGTGCTCTTGGGGAACAGGGCTTCTCACAGGTACTGGGGGATACCATATCGCCGTGGACCGATAAACTCATCTTT. Protein: CALGEQGFSQVLGDTISPWTDKLIF.

The sample holds a few counts of this clone. A read error likely explains this, since a far larger clone differs by one base. Distinct nucleotide sequences in the sample also encode this CDR3. V usage is TRDV1 and J usage is TRDJ1; 9 bases match TRDD3. TCRdb leaves out the J gene; it was filled in here by matching the DNA to germline. The CDR3 consists of 27 residues. Germline CDR1 reads TSWWSYY; CDR2 reads QGS. This CDR3 is CALGEPLFLAPKLGDTRRKGGTDKLIF. CDR3 DNA sequence: TGTGCTCTTGGAGAACCCCTCTTCCTAGCCCCCAAGCTAGGGGATACGCGGCGAAAGGGGGGTACCGATAAACTCATCTTT.

This clone has ten or more counts. The V and J genes are TRDV1 and TRDJ1; D perhaps matches TRDD2 (5 bases). The CDR3 extends over 18 amino acids. V was trimmed by 0 bases and J by 8 bases, leaving 25 bases between them. Germline assignment: CDR1 TSWWSYY and CDR2 QGS. DNA for the CDR3: TGTGCTCTTGGGGAACTAGCCGGGCCCCTACCCTACTCCGGGAAACTCATCTTT. Residues: CALGELAGPLPYSGKLIF.

A word on this clone: A far more abundant clone sits one base away, making this likely a read error. This same CDR3 is encoded by further DNA sequences in the sample. No call exists for the J gene, whereas the V gene is TRDV3; the table calls TRDD3, which could not be checked here. Per germline, CDR1 TVYSNPD and CDR2 GDNSRS (reference sequence). CDR3 length: 13 residues. The CDR3 DNA reads TGTGCCTTAAGTCTCTGGGGGCCTCATAAACTCATTTTT. This codes for CALSLWGPHKLIF.

This clone was counted many times. The TCRdb protein, from a much larger clone, departs from this DNA's translation at residue 11, likely by read error; the protein shown derives from the DNA. The chain combines TRDV2 with TRDJ1, with TRDD3 matching 12 bases. The CDR3 runs to 18 residues. V gave up 3 bases and J gave up 2 bases; unmatched junction bases: 12. Per the germline V gene, CDR1 is GEAIGNYY and CDR2 is EKD. The CDR3 spells CACDPVLGDTIETDKLIF. CDR3 DNA: TGTGCCTGTGACCCGGTACTGGGGGATACAATAGAGACCGATAAACTCATCTTT.

Only a few counts were recorded for this clone. TCRdb's protein, taken from a much larger clone, differs from this DNA's translation at residue 14, likely owing to a read error; the protein displayed comes from the DNA. The J gene has no call, while the V gene is TRDV2; the D call in the table, TRDD3, was not verified against the DNA. This CDR3 spans 16 amino acids. The germline CDR1 and CDR2 sequences are GEAIGNYY and EKD. The CDR3 bases are TGTGCCTGTGACTTGCTGGGGGATACTCTCACCGATAAACACATCTTT. As protein: CACDLLGDTLTDKHIF.

This clone has a count of ten or more. The protein held in TCRdb is that of a much larger clone and does not match this DNA's translation at residue 17, likely because of a read error; the protein shown is translated from the DNA. The chain uses TRDV1 and TRDJ1, with TRDD3 identical over 7 bases. There are 19 residues in the CDR3. Per the germline V gene, CDR1 is TSWWSYY and CDR2 is QGS. The DNA of the CDR3 is TGTGCTCTTGGGGAACACATCTACGTGAGGTGGGGGAGAGTCGATAAACCCATCTTT. This translates into CALGEHIYVRWGRVDKPIF.

This clone was observed a few times. The protein in TCRdb stems from a much larger clone and differs at residue 13 from this DNA's translation, likely a read error; here the protein is translated from the DNA. The chain combines TRDV1 with TRDJ1; 9 bases are a match to TRDD3. The J gene was not available in TCRdb and was assigned here by matching the DNA to germline segments. Unmatched junction bases numbered 27, after V lost 5 bases and J lost 8 bases. CDR3 length equals 20 residues. Germline values: CDR1 TSWWSYY, CDR2 QGS. Here the CDR3 DNA reads TGTGCTCTTGGGACGATAAAATTCCCTCTGGGGGATGCGGACCCCCCCAAACTCATCTTT. This gives the protein CALGTIKFPLGDADPPKLIF.

In its sample, this clone was seen many times. TCRdb's protein for this DNA is that of a much larger clone and differs from the translation at residue 5, likely a read error; the protein shown is the DNA translation. This rearrangement joins TRDV2 to TRDJ1; 10 bases agree with TRDD3. As TCRdb names no J gene, one was assigned here on the basis of a DNA match to germline. CDR1 GEAIGNYY and CDR2 EKD come from the germline V gene. CDR3 length: 17 residues. V lost 2 bases to trimming and J lost 3 bases; unmatched junction nucleotides: 11. CDR3 protein: CACDIPWVGDTSDKLIF. CDR3 sequence (DNA): TGTGCCTGTGACATCCCATGGGTGGGGGATACCTCCGATAAACTCATCTTT.

This clone was counted between two and nine times. A far bigger clonotype differs at one base, so this is likely a read error. The chain carries TRDV1 and TRDJ1; 10 bases are a match to TRDD3. TCRdb does not report a J gene; here it was assigned by matching the DNA to germline references. The CDR3 runs 20 residues. Germline loops: CDR1 TSWWSYY, CDR2 QGS. The J segment lost 2 bases and the V segment lost 3 bases, leaving 18 bases of the junction unmatched. CDR3 region: CALGDRLPTCWGILTDKLIF. Here the CDR3 DNA reads TGTGCTCTTGGGGACCGGCTTCCCACCTGCTGGGGGATATTGACCGATAAACTCATCTTT.

Notes on this clone: This probably arose from a read error, given a far larger clone one base away. This sample includes further DNA sequences coding for the same CDR3. The gene calls are TRAV38-2/DV8 and TRDJ1; maybe TRDD2 (6 bases). The J gene comes from matching the DNA to germline here; TCRdb lacks it. The V and J ends lost 5 bases and 5 bases respectively, with 37 bases between them. This CDR3 has 21 residues. The V gene's germline CDR1 is TSESDYY and CDR2 QEAYKQQN. For the CDR3, the DNA is TGTGCTTATAGCCTTCCCCTCATCCTTCCCTTAGGGGACCTACTGTTAGATAAACTCATCTTT. It specifies CAYSLPLILPLGDLLLDKLIF.

Many counts were recorded for this clone. TCRdb shows a much larger clone's protein in place of this DNA's translation, and the two differ at residue 16, likely through a read error; the protein shown is translated from the DNA. This chain joins TRDV2 and TRDJ1, with TRDD3 matching 7 bases. The germline V gene has CDR1 GEAIGNYY and CDR2 EKD. This CDR3 has 18 amino acids. The CDR3 here is CACDTEGYAGLYTDKPIF. Written as DNA, the CDR3 is TGTGCCTGTGACACAGAAGGATACGCGGGGTTGTACACCGATAAACCCATCTTT.

This clone was detected only a few times. The genes are TRDV2 and TRDJ1; D is uncertain. The CDR3 extends over 14 amino acids. Trimming removed 0 bases from V and 1 base from J, with 8 bases in between. CDR1 is GEAIGNYY, CDR2 EKD, per germline. The CDR3 here is CACDTVVVTDKLIF. The CDR3 nucleotides read TGTGCCTGTGACACCGTAGTGGTCACCGATAAACTCATCTTT.

This clone was detected a few times. A single base is all that separates this from a far larger clone, so a read error is likely. Other DNA sequences in the sample encode the same CDR3. The chain has TRAV38-2/DV8 and TRDJ1; 7 positions match TRDD3. No J gene is reported in TCRdb; it was inferred here by comparing the DNA with germline. The CDR3 spans 20 residues. CDR1 is TSESDYY, CDR2 QEAYKQQN, per germline. With V trimmed by 1 base and J by 0 bases, 18 bases remained unmatched. The CDR3 nucleotides are TGTGCTTATAGGAGCTTCTACTTCCCCTGGGGATATTTGTACACCGATAAACTCATCTTT. Its protein product is CAYRSFYFPWGYLYTDKLIF.